Listed here are 23 T cell receptor beta chains from one sample, sequenced in a study of blood T cell repertoires in COVID-19. The protocol was immunoSEQ multiplex PCR, while the TCRdb copy is restricted to in-frame clones and leaves out a portion. This table has about 220,000 clones, around 89% appearing once. Sequencing was performed on PBMCs or T cells enriched from blood (not recorded which). All receptors derive from a man younger than 40 who had been exposed to COVID-19.

The genes are TRBV7-9 and TRBJ1-1; no definite D call. CDR3 length equals 14 residues. Germline-derived CDR1 and CDR2 are SEHNR and FQNEAQ (reference sequence). V was pared by 5 bases and J by 4 bases, with 14 bases between. The CDR3 DNA sequence: TGTGCCAGCAGCCGGCGGGAGCAGCCCACTGAAGCTTTCTTT. The encoded protein is CASSRREQPTEAFF.

V gene TRBV7-2 combines with J gene TRBJ1-2; TRBD1 might be the D (5 bases). The germline CDR1 and CDR2 sequences are SGHTA and FQGNSA. This CDR3 has 14 amino acids. Trimming left V 1 base short and J 4 bases short, with 10 bases between. CDR3 sequence (DNA): TGTGCCAGCAGCTTAGGAAGGGGCCCCTATGGCTACACCTTC. It yields the protein CASSLGRGPYGYTF.

This chain joins TRBV5-4 and TRBJ1-1; possibly TRBD1 for D (5 bases). The CDR3 extends over 14 amino acids. From germline, CDR1 is SGHNT and CDR2 YYREEE (reference sequence). Trimming cost V 6 bases and J 1 base, with 13 bases left between them. Here the CDR3 reads CASMRWGGNTEAFF. The CDR3, as DNA: TGTGCCAGCATGAGGTGGGGGGGGAACACTGAAGCTTTCTTT.

The chain uses TRBV29-1 and TRBJ1-1, with 7 nucleotides matching TRBD1. CDR3 length: 14 amino acids. Per the germline V gene, CDR1 is SQVTM and CDR2 is ANQGSEA. V lost 6 bases and J lost 4; bases outside the gene matches: 11. Written as DNA, the CDR3 is TGCAGCGTCCTTAATACAGGGGTTGGCACTGAAGCTTTCTTT. It specifies CSVLNTGVGTEAFF.

The chain joins TRBV27 to TRBJ2-3; D unclear. The CDR3 contains 16 residues. V lost 5 bases to trimming and J lost 2 bases, with 17 bases between them. The V gene's germline CDR1 is MNHEY and CDR2 SMNVEV (reference sequence). DNA of the CDR3: TGTGCCAGCAGTACCCCCCGCACAGATTACACAGATACGCAGTATTTT. The encoded protein is CASSTPRTDYTDTQYF.

The chain carries TRBV9 and TRBJ2-2, with 8 bases fitting TRBD1. V was clipped by 1 base and J by 2 bases; unmatched bases: 10. Germline V gives CDR1 SGDLS, CDR2 YYNGEE. There are 18 residues in the CDR3. The CDR3 sequence is CASSVHGRGPTNTGELFF. The CDR3 region has the DNA TGTGCCAGCAGCGTACATGGCAGGGGGCCCACCAACACCGGGGAGCTGTTTTTT.

V is TRBV24-1 and J is TRBJ2-2; D remains unclear. V lost 8 bases and J 7 bases, leaving 7 bases between the germline ends. Germline lookup yields CDR1 KGHDR and CDR2 SFDVKD. The CDR3 runs 11 residues. Here the CDR3 DNA reads TGTGCCACCATGGCAGGCGGGGAGCTGTTTTTT. Amino acid sequence: CATMAGGELFF.

The chain uses TRBV30 and TRBJ2-3; 7 bases align to TRBD1. V was pared by 2 bases and J by 1 base, with 3 bases of the junction left unmatched. There are 14 residues in the CDR3. Germline V lookup: CDR1 GTSNPN, CDR2 SVGIG (reference sequence). The CDR3 spells CAWSPGGGTDTQYF. The DNA of the CDR3 is TGTGCCTGGAGTCCAGGGGGTGGCACAGATACGCAGTATTTT.

V usage is TRBV7-9 and J usage is TRBJ2-2; D remains ambiguous. Germline CDR1 SEHNR, CDR2 FQNEAQ (reference sequence). The V gene lost 6 bases and the J gene lost 1 base, with 12 bases spanning the gap. CDR3 size: 15 residues. CDR3 nucleotides: TGTGCCAGCAGACGCCCCCTAGAGAACACCGGGGAGCTGTTTTTT. Residues: CASRRPLENTGELFF.

This rearrangement joins TRBV6-5 to TRBJ2-5, with 8 bases fitting TRBD2. Unmatched junction bases numbered 10, after V lost 4 bases and J lost 3 bases. Germline loops: CDR1 MNHEY, CDR2 SVGAGI. The CDR3 sequence is 16 residues long. CDR3 sequence: CASSSLAGKPKETQYF. The CDR3 DNA is TGTGCCAGCAGTTCGTTAGCGGGGAAGCCGAAAGAGACCCAGTACTTC.

The J gene is TRBJ1-2, the V gene TRBV4-3; TRBD1 might be the D (5 bases). Deletions cut 8 bases from V and 7 bases from J, with 14 bases between. CDR3 size: 12 residues. The germline V gene encodes CDR1 LGHNA and CDR2 YSLEER. CDR3 sequence: CASGVFGAGYTF. CDR3 in DNA: TGCGCCAGCGGGGTTTTTGGGGCTGGCTACACCTTC.

Here the CDR3 reads CASSYSPDRVETQYF. The DNA for the CDR3 is TGTGCCAGCAGTTACTCCCCGGACAGGGTAGAGACCCAGTACTTC. This rearrangement joins TRBV6-2 or TRBV6-3 to TRBJ2-5, with TRBD1 matching 8 bases. V shed 0 bases and J 4 bases; nucleotides not matched to a gene: 4. The CDR3 totals 15 residues. CDR1 and CDR2 from the germline V gene are MNHEY and SVGEGT.

The chain uses TRBV7-8 and TRBJ2-7; 9 positions match TRBD1. In germline, CDR1 is SGHVS, CDR2 FQNEAQ. This CDR3 is built from 14 residues. With 1 base clipped from V and 4 bases from J, the junction kept 2 bases outside the gene matches. The CDR3 nucleotides are TGTGCCAGCAGCTTAGGTGACAGGGGGTACGAGCAGTACTTC. Its protein product is CASSLGDRGYEQYF.

The CDR3 loop reads CSVPHPGQPEKLFF. The CDR3, as DNA: TGCAGCGTTCCACACCCGGGACAGCCAGAAAAACTGTTTTTT. The gene calls are TRBV29-1 and TRBJ1-4; 7 positions match TRBD1. Germline trimming cut 5 bases from V and 8 bases from J; bases unmatched to any gene: 11. The CDR3 totals 14 residues. Germline V gene sequence: CDR1 SQVTM, CDR2 ANQGSEA.

The gene calls are TRBV7-2 and TRBJ1-1; 7 positions match TRBD1. V lost 3 bases to trimming and J lost 0 bases; unmatched junction nucleotides: 4. This CDR3 region has 15 residues. Germline assignment: CDR1 SGHTA and CDR2 FQGNSA. The chain's CDR3 is CASSFRGMLNTEAFF. Written as DNA, the CDR3 is TGTGCCAGCAGCTTCAGGGGGATGCTGAACACTGAAGCTTTCTTT.

The gene calls are TRBV20-1 and TRBJ2-7, with D maybe TRBD2 (6 bases). Germline assignment: CDR1 DFQATT and CDR2 SNEGSKA (reference sequence). The CDR3 runs to 11 residues. The V gene lost 4 bases and the J gene lost 4 bases, with 8 bases spanning the gap. DNA for the CDR3: TGCAGTGCTACTAGCGCTTACGAGCAGTACTTC. This encodes CSATSAYEQYF.

The V and J genes are TRBV7-2 and TRBJ2-7; 8 bases agree with TRBD2. Trimming at V came to 8 bases and at J to 3 bases, leaving 6 bases not matched to a gene. Germline-derived CDR1 and CDR2 are SGHTA and FQGNSA. This CDR3 is 13 amino acids long. The CDR3 DNA follows: TGTGCCAGCGGCGGGGGGCTCCTCTACGAGCAGTACTTC. Translating it yields CASGGGLLYEQYF.

The chain employs TRBV7-8 and TRBJ1-2, with D perhaps matching TRBD1 (6 bases). Trimming removed 0 bases at V and 4 bases at J, with 12 bases between. CDR3 length: 15 residues. Germline values: CDR1 SGHVS, CDR2 FQNEAQ. CDR3 in amino acids: CASSLAGGETYGYTF. The CDR3 DNA is TGTGCCAGCAGCTTAGCAGGGGGTGAAACCTATGGCTACACCTTC.

This sequence joins TRBV5-4 and TRBJ2-2; 7 bases are shared with TRBD2. This CDR3 is 15 amino acids long. J lost 4 bases, V lost 4 bases, and 7 bases had no gene match. In germline, CDR1 is SGHNT, CDR2 YYREEE (reference sequence). The CDR3 region is CASSTGLVRTGELFF. The DNA of the CDR3 is TGTGCCAGCAGCACCGGACTAGTTCGCACCGGGGAGCTGTTTTTT.

The rearrangement uses TRBV3-1 (or the pseudogene TRBV3-2) and TRBJ1-6, with 8 bases lining up with TRBD1. J gave up 11 bases and V 3 bases, and 9 bases lay outside the gene matches. Germline CDR1 and CDR2: LGHDT and YNNKEL (reference sequence). The CDR3 sequence is 15 residues long. The DNA for the CDR3 is TGTGCCAGCAGCCAGGCCCGGGACAGGTTACCACCCCTCCACTTT. It codes for CASSQARDRLPPLHF.

The rearrangement joins TRBV12-3 or TRBV12-4 to TRBJ1-1; D is unresolved. Trimming took 7 bases from V and 1 from J, leaving 10 bases between them. The CDR3 contains 13 residues. CDR3 residues: CASTRTANTEAFF. The CDR3 DNA reads as TGTGCCAGCACTCGGACTGCGAACACTGAAGCTTTCTTT.

In its sample, this clone was seen once. This chain uses TRBV6-5 with TRBJ2-7; no reliable D call. Germline values: CDR1 MNHEY, CDR2 SVGAGI. The CDR3 covers 11 residues. Trimming shortened V by 5 bases and J by 7 bases, and 9 bases separated the two germline ends. The CDR3 protein is CASSLAWEQYF. The CDR3 DNA reads as TGTGCCAGCAGTCTCGCGTGGGAGCAGTACTTC.

About this clone: Other DNA sequences in the sample encode the same CDR3. CDR3 sequence: CASSLGGGSDTQYF. In DNA form, the CDR3 reads TGTGCCAGCAGCCTAGGGGGGGGTTCAGATACGCAGTATTTT. The chain couples TRBV7-6 to TRBJ2-3; possibly TRBD2 for D (7 bases). Germline V lookup: CDR1 SGHVS, CDR2 FNYEAQ. The CDR3 runs to 14 residues. V lost 5 bases, J lost 4 bases, and 13 bases lay in between.